A single sample gave rise to the 9 T cell receptor beta chains below, sequenced in a study of graft-versus-host responses after intestinal transplantation listed by TCRdb under 2021. Library preparation used the immunoSEQ multiplex PCR assay. The table was pulled from immuneACCESS by TCRdb, which kept in-frame rearrangements only. Such tables lose some clones; where checked, under half of the loss comes from unresolved V genes, and the rest has no known cause. The sample table contains about 88,000 clones; only one count was recorded for roughly 90% of them. The ten most abundant clones make up approximately 0.32% of the sample. This sample's time point label indicates: cells obtained before transplantation from donor or recipient. Their antigen targets remain unknown. The source material was unstimulated CD4+ T cells sorted from spleen or lymph node cells, sampled before transplant. The source of these receptors is a human donor who was the organ donor for an intestinal transplant.

Written as DNA, the CDR3 is TGTGCCAGCAGCCCGAGTGGGACAGGTCATCAGCCCCAGCATTTT. Translating it yields CASSPSGTGHQPQHF. The chain links TRBV11-1 to TRBJ1-5, with 8 nucleotides matching TRBD1. The CDR3 is 15 residues long. J was trimmed by 5 bases and V by 5 bases; bases with no gene match: 8. The germline gives CDR1 SGHAT, CDR2 FQDESV (reference sequence).

In this sample, this clone turned up once. The V call is TRBV19, the J call TRBJ1-2; 7 positions match TRBD1. Germline V gives CDR1 LNHDA, CDR2 SQIVND (reference sequence). The V gene end was trimmed by 1 base and the J gene end by 5 bases; junction bases not matched to a gene: 13. This CDR3 has 17 amino acids. The CDR3 bases are TGTGCCAGTAGTATAGCAGCCCCGTCCAGGGGGATATATGGCTACACCTTC. This sequence encodes CASSIAAPSRGIYGYTF.

The chain is built from TRBV19 and TRBJ2-3; 8 bases are shared with TRBD1. The germline V gene has CDR1 LNHDA and CDR2 SQIVND (reference sequence). V was clipped by 2 bases and J by 6 bases; unmatched bases: 7. This CDR3 spans 15 amino acids. In DNA, the CDR3 is TGTGCCAGTAGTATATGGGCAGGGGGCGATGATACGCAGTATTTT. Protein sequence: CASSIWAGGDDTQYF.

The V gene is TRBV9, the J gene TRBJ2-2; a weak D match, TRBD2 (5 bases). Trimming took 0 bases from V and 5 from J, leaving 14 bases between them. The CDR3 covers 16 residues. The V gene's germline CDR1 is SGDLS and CDR2 YYNGEE. The CDR3 reads CASSVDRRRSTGELFF. The CDR3 coding sequence is TGTGCCAGCAGCGTAGATAGGAGGAGGTCTACCGGGGAGCTGTTTTTT.

The chain couples TRBV5-4 to TRBJ2-2; 9 positions match TRBD2. The CDR3 runs to 16 residues. Germline V lookup: CDR1 SGHNT, CDR2 YYREEE (reference sequence). After removal of 4 bases from V and 3 bases from J, the junction contained 7 bases not matched to a gene. In DNA, the CDR3 is TGTGCCAGCAGCCCCGCTAGCGGGGCTTACACCGGGGAGCTGTTTTTT. Its translation: CASSPASGAYTGELFF.

V gene TRBV29-1 combines with J gene TRBJ2-3, with TRBD2 matching over 10 bases. Trimming removed 3 bases from V and 2 bases from J; junction bases left unmatched: 2. The CDR3 covers 14 residues. Germline CDR1 is SQVTM and CDR2 is ANQGSEA. This CDR3 is CSVDTSGVTDTQYF. The CDR3 DNA is TGCAGCGTTGATACTAGCGGGGTCACAGATACGCAGTATTTT.

The chain is built from TRBV11-2 and TRBJ2-3, with 7 bases aligning to TRBD2. CDR1 is SGHAT, CDR2 FQNNGV, per germline. J gave up 2 bases and V 4 bases, and 6 bases lay outside the gene matches. The CDR3 contains 15 residues. As DNA, the CDR3 is TGTGCCAGCAGCTGGGGGGGGTTACCCACAGATACGCAGTATTTT. This gives the protein CASSWGGLPTDTQYF.

The CDR3 DNA reads TGTGCCAGCAGTGCCGGACAGAGGAACTATGGCTACACCTTC. Protein sequence: CASSAGQRNYGYTF. The chain recombines TRBV2 with TRBJ1-2; D may be TRBD1 (6 bases). V was cut by 4 bases and J by 2 bases, with 11 bases left in between. CDR1 is SNHLY and CDR2 is FYNNEI in the germline V gene. The CDR3 covers 14 residues.

This chain connects TRBV28 to TRBJ1-3; D unclear. V dropped 5 bases and J dropped 1 base, with 9 bases sitting between them. The CDR3 covers 14 residues. The germline CDR1 and CDR2 sequences are MDHEN and SYDVKM. CDR3 loop: CASSRRRSGNTIYF. The DNA of the CDR3 is TGTGCCAGCAGTCGGCGGCGATCTGGAAACACCATATATTTT.